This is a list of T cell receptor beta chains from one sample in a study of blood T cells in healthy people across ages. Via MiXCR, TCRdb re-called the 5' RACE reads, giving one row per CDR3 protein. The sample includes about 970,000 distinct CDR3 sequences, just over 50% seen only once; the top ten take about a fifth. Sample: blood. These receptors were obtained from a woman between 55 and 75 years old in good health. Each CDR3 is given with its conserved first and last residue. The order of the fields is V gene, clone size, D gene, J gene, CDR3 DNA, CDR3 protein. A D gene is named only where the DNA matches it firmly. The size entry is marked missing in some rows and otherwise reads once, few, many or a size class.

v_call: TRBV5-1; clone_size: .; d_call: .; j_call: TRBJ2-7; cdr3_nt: TGCGCCAGCAGCTCCCAACGGAGGCGGGGCAATACCTACGAGCAGTACTTC; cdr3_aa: CASSSQRRRGNTYEQYF
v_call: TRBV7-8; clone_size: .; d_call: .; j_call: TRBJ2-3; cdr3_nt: TGTGCCAGCACATTTGGCGCGTCCCACACAGATACGCAGTATTTT; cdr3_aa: CASTFGASHTDTQYF
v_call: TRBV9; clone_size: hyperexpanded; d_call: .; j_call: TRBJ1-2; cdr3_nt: TGTGCCAGCAGCGTAGAGGACAACTATGGCTACACCTTC; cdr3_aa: CASSVEDNYGYTF
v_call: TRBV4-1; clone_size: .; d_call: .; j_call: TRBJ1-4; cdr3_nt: TGCGCCAGCAGCCAAGAGGTTCGCGGGGTCCGACTGTTTTTT; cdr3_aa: CASSQEVRGVRLFF
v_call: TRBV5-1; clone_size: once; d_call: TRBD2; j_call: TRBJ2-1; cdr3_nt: TGCGCCAGCAGCTTGGCGCTAGCGGGGTGGTCCTACAATGAGCAGTTCTTC; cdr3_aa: CASSLALAGWSYNEQFF
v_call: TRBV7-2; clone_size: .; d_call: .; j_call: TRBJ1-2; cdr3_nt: TGTGCCAGCAGCCATCATACCCGACAGGCCTATGGCTACACCTTC; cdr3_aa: CASSHHTRQAYGYTF
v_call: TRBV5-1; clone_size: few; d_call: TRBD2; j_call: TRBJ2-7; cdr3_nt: TGCGCCAGCAGCCCCGGACTAGTCGGTGAGCAGTACTTC; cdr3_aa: CASSPGLVGEQYF
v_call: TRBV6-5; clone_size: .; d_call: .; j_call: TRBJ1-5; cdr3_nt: TGTGCCAGCAGTTACGTTTTAGGTCAGCCTCAGCATTTT; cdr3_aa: CASSYVLGQPQHF
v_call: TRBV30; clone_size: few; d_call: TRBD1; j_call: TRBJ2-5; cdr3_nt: TGTGCCTGGAGTTCCGGGACAGGGATACAAGAGACCCAGTACTTC; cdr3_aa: CAWSSGTGIQETQYF
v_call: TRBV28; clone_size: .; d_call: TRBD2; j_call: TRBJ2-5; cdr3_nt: TGTGCCAGCAGTTTCGGGAGGGCCTCAGAGACCCAGTACTTC; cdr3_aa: CASSFGRASETQYF
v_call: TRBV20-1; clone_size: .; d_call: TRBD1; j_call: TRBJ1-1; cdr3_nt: TGCAGTGCTAGAGATCAGGGGGCGGTGAACACTGAAGCTTTCTTT; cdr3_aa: CSARDQGAVNTEAFF
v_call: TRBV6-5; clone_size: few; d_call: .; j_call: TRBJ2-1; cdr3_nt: TGTGCCAGCAGCCGTGGGACTCTAGAGGTTCGAAATGAGCAGTTCTTC; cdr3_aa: CASSRGTLEVRNEQFF
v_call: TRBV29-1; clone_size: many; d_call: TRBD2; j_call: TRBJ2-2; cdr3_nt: TGCAGCGTTCATAGCGGGGGGAACACCGGGGAGCTGTTTTTT; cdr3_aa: CSVHSGGNTGELFF
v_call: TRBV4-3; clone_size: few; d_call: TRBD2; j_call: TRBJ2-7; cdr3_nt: TGCGCCAGCAGCCAAGATGGGACTAGCGGGAGGGCCTACGAGCAGTACTTC; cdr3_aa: CASSQDGTSGRAYEQYF
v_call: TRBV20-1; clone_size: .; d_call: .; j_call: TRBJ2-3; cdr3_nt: TGCAGTGCTCCCATCCTCACAGATACGCAGTATTTT; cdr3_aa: CSAPILTDTQYF
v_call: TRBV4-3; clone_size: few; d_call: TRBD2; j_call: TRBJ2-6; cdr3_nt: TGCGCCAGCAGCCAAGATCGGGAGGGTAGGGTAGGATTAAACGTCCTGACTTTC; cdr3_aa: CASSQDREGRVGLNVLTF
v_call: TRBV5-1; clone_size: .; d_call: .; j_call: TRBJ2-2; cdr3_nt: TGCGCCAGCGGACTGGGAAACACCGGGGAGCTGTTTTTT; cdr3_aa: CASGLGNTGELFF
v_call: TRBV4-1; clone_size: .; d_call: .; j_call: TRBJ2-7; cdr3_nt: TGCGCCAGCAGCCTCCTCTTAACTCCCTACGAGCAGTACTTC; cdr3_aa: CASSLLLTPYEQYF
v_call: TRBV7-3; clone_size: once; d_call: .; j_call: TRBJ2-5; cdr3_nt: TGTGCCGGCAGCTTATGGGATGGGGAGACCCAGTACTTC; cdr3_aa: CAGSLWDGETQYF
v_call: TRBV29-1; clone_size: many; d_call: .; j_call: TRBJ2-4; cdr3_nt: TGCAGCGTTGGTCTAGAAACAATTCAGTACTTC; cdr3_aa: CSVGLETIQYF
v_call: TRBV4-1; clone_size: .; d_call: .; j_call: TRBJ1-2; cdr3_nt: TGCGCCAGCAGCCAATTCAGGGGTGGGGACTATGGCTACACCTTC; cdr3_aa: CASSQFRGGDYGYTF
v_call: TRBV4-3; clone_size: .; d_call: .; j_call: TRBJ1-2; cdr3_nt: TGCGCCAGCAGCCCCCGTTTCCCCCAGGGGCTTGCAGAAATCAACTATGGCTACACCTTC; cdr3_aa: CASSPRFPQGLAEINYGYTF
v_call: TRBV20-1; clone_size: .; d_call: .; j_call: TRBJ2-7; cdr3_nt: TGCAGTGCTAGAGGGGGGCGAAACCCCTACGAGCAGTACTTC; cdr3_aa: CSARGGRNPYEQYF
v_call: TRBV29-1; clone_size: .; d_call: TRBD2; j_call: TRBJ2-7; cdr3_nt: TGCAGCGCCATTGCCGGGACTAGCGGAAATGAGCAGTACTTC; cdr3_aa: CSAIAGTSGNEQYF
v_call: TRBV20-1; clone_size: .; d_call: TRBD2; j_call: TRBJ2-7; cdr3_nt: TGCAGTGCTAGCGGGGGGATTATTATATACGAGCAGTACTTC; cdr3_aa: CSASGGIIIYEQYF
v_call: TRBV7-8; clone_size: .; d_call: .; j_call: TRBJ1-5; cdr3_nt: TGTGCCAGCAGCTTACAGGTTGATCAGCCCCAGCATTTT; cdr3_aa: CASSLQVDQPQHF
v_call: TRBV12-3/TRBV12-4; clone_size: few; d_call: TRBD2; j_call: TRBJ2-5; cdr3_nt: TGTGCCAGCGGGTTACTAGCGGGAGATCGGGAGACCCAGTACTTC; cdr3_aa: CASGLLAGDRETQYF
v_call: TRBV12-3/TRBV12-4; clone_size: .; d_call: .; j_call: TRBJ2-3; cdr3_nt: TGTGCCAGCAGTCTTAGCGGTAGGTTCTCAGATACGCAGTATTTT; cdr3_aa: CASSLSGRFSDTQYF
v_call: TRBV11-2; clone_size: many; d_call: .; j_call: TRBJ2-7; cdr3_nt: TGTGCCAGCAGCGCAAGCCCCTGGGACGAGCAGTACTTC; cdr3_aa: CASSASPWDEQYF
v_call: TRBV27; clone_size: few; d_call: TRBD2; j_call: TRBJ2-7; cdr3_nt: TGTGCCAGCAGTAACGGACTAGCGGGAACTGTCGGCGAGCAGTACTTC; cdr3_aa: CASSNGLAGTVGEQYF
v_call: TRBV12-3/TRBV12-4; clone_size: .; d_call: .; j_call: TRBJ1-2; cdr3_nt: TGTGCCAGCAGTTTAGTCGTTCAAGGGACATACTACACCTTC; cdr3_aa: CASSLVVQGTYYTF
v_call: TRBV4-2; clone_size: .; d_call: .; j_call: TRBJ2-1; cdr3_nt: TGTGCCAGCAGCCATCCGGGACGGCAAGACAAGGAGCAGTTCTTC; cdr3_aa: CASSHPGRQDKEQFF
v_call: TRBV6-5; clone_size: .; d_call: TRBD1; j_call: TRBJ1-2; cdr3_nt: TGTGCCAGCAGCCATTCGCGGGCAGGGGGCTATGGCTACACCTTC; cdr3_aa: CASSHSRAGGYGYTF
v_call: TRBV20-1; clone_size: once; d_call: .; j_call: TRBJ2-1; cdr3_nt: TGCAGTGCCCCTCGAGGGAGGTTCGATGAGCAGTTCTTC; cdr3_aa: CSAPRGRFDEQFF
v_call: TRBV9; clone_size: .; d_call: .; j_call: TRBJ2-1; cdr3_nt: TGTGCCAGCAGCGTAGTTCCAGGCTCCTACAATGAGCAGTTCTTC; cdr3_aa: CASSVVPGSYNEQFF
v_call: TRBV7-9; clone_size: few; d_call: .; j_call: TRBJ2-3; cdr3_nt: TGTGCCAGCACCCACCCGGGGGGCACAGATACGCAGTATTTT; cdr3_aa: CASTHPGGTDTQYF
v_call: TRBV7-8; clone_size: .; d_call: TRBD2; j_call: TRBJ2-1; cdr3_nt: TGTGCCAGCAGAGCGAGCGGGAGCCCGAGCTCCTACAATGAGCAGTTCTTC; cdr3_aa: CASRASGSPSSYNEQFF
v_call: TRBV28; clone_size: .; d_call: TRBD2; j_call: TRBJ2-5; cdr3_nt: TGTGCCAGCAGCCAGCGGGGGGGCACTAGGGCCCAGTACTTC; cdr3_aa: CASSQRGGTRAQYF
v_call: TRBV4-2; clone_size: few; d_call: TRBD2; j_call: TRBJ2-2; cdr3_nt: TGTGCCAGCAGCCAAGCGGGAGGGCCCCCCGGGGAGCTGTTTTTT; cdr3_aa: CASSQAGGPPGELFF
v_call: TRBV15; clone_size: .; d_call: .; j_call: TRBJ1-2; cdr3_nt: TGTGCCACCAGCAGAGGCAGGTCCGTCTATGGCTACACCTTC; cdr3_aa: CATSRGRSVYGYTF
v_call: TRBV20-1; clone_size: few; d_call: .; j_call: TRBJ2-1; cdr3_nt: TGCAGTGCTAGAGATCTTAGGGGGTCAGACAATGAGCAGTTCTTC; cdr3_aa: CSARDLRGSDNEQFF
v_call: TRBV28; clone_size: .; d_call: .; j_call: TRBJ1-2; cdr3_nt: TGTGCCAGCAGTAATATACGACGGAGGCCTAACTATGGCTACACCTTC; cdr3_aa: CASSNIRRRPNYGYTF
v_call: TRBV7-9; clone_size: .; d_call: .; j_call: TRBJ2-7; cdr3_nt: TGTGCCAGCAGCTTAATGACTCCCCCCAATATTCGGTACTTC; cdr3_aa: CASSLMTPPNIRYF
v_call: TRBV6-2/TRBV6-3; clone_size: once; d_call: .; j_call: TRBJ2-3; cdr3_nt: TGTGCCAGCAGGTACCTGGATACGCAGTATTTT; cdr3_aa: CASRYLDTQYF
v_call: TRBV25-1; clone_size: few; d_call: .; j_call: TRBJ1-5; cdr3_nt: TGTGCCAGCAGCAGCAATGTGGGCAATCAGCCCCAGCATTTT; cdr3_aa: CASSSNVGNQPQHF
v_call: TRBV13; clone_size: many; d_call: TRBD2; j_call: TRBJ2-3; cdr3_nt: TGTGCCAGCAGCGGTAGACTAGCGGGAGCCAGAGATACGCAGTATTTT; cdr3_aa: CASSGRLAGARDTQYF
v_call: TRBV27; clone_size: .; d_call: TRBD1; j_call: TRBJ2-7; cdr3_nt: TGTGCCAGCAGTGGCGGACAGGGAAGGTCCTACGAGCAGTACTTC; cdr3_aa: CASSGGQGRSYEQYF
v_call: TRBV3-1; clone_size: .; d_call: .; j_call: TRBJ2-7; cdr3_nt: TGTGCCAGCAGCCAAATGAACTACGAGCAGTACTTC; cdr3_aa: CASSQMNYEQYF
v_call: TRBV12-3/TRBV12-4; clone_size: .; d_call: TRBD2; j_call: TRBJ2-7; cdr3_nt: TGTGCCAGCAGGTTGGGTCTTGCGGGAGCGGGAGGCGAGCAGTACTTC; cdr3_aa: CASRLGLAGAGGEQYF
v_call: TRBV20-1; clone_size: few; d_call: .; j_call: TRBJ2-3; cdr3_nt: TGCAGTGCTAGAGATCCGAGTGCTTCAGATACGCAGTATTTT; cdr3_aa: CSARDPSASDTQYF
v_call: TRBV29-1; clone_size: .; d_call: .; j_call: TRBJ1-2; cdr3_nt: TGCAGCGTTGGGACAGCCATTTCACCTTATGGCTACACCTTC; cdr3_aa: CSVGTAISPYGYTF
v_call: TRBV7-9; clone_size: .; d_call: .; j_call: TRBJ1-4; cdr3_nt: TGTGCCAGCAGCTTAGCGATTACTAATGAAAAACTGTTTTTT; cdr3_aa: CASSLAITNEKLFF